This T cell receptor (beta chain) comes out of a study of control samples from healthy donors and cancer patients. This CDR3 is built from 14 residues. Germline values: CDR1 LNHNV, CDR2 YYDKDF (reference sequence). V dropped 5 bases and J dropped 5 bases, with 12 bases sitting between them. Generated by immunoSEQ multiplex PCR, the TCRdb table keeps only in-frame clones and is missing some. The sample holds more than 95,000 clones, approximately 84% seen once. The gene calls are TRBV15 and TRBJ2-2, with D possibly called TRBD1 or TRBD2 (5 bases each). The specimen was blood. The source of this sequence is a man between 18 and 29 years old in good health. CDR3 protein: CATSDFRETGELFF. CDR3 nucleotide sequence: TGTGCCACCAGCGATTTCAGGGAGACCGGGGAGCTGTTTTTT. The full variable domain, completed using reference TRBV15 and TRBJ2-2, is DAMVIQNPRYQVTQFGKPVTLSCSQTLNHNVMYWYQQKSSQAPKLLFHYYDKDFNNEADTPDNFQSRRPNTSFCFLDIRSPGLGDTAMYLCATSDFRETGELFFGEGSRLTVL.